Each of the 8 T cell receptor beta chains below was sequenced from the same sample in a study of T-cell memory formation after mild COVID-19. Each CDR3 protein is one row after TCRdb ran MiXCR on the 5' RACE reads. Here the sample spans about 110,000 distinct CDR3 sequences, about a sixth being singletons. The sample consisted of PBMCs or a T cell subset sorted from them (not recorded which). These receptors were taken from an adult woman who had mild COVID-19 (a few samples of this study predate the infection). Cell type and time point are not known.

This clonotype was found a few times. The CDR3 DNA sequence: TGCAGTGCTAGCTCGGTCCGACGGGGCAACGAGCAGTACTTC. It encodes CSASSVRRGNEQYF. The chain combines TRBV20-1 with TRBJ2-7; either TRBD1 or TRBD2 may supply D (5 bases each). The germline CDR1 and CDR2 sequences are DFQATT and SNEGSKA (reference sequence). Trimming took 3 bases from V and 5 from J, leaving 17 bases between them. This CDR3 has 14 amino acids.

There are a few counts of this clonotype. The V call is TRBV5-1, the J call TRBJ2-3, with TRBD1 as a possible D gene (6 bases). CDR3 length equals 12 residues. Germline CDR1 SGHRS, CDR2 YFSETQ. With 8 bases removed from V and 0 bases from J, the gap between germline ends came to 7 bases. CDR3 coding DNA: TGCGCCAGTACAGGGAGCACAGATACGCAGTATTTT. Translation: CASTGSTDTQYF.

This clonotype was seen ten or more times. The J gene is TRBJ2-3, the V gene TRBV7-2; D might be TRBD1 or TRBD2, each matching 5 bases. Per germline, CDR1 SGHTA and CDR2 FQGNSA. Deletions cut 1 base from V and 6 bases from J, with 14 bases between. This CDR3 contains 15 residues. CDR3 sequence reads: CASSLGLGGLDTQYF. The CDR3 coding sequence is TGTGCCAGCAGCTTAGGTCTTGGGGGTCTTGATACGCAGTATTTT.

This clonotype was seen a handful of times. V and J are TRBV6-5 and TRBJ2-5; D may be TRBD1 (5 bases). The V gene's germline CDR1 is MNHEY and CDR2 SVGAGI. CDR3 size: 15 residues. The V end lost 6 bases, the J end lost 2 bases, and 16 bases lay between the germline ends. The CDR3 DNA is TGTGCCAGCAGCCAAAGTGGGCAGGGTCAAGAGACCCAGTACTTC. This translates into CASSQSGQGQETQYF.

This clonotype appeared a few times. V is TRBV4-1 and J is TRBJ1-5; tentative D call: TRBD1 (5 bases). Between the trimmed V and J ends, which lost 0 bases and 1 base, there was a span of 16 bases. Germline CDR1 MGHRA, CDR2 YSYEKL. CDR3 length equals 18 residues. The chain's CDR3 is CASSQEAPGQVSNQPQHF. CDR3 nucleotides: TGCGCCAGCAGCCAAGAAGCCCCGGGGCAGGTAAGCAATCAGCCCCAGCATTTT.

The chain couples TRBV9 to TRBJ2-1; 7 bases match TRBD2. The J segment lost 2 bases and the V segment lost 3 bases, leaving 5 bases of the junction unmatched. Germline loops: CDR1 SGDLS, CDR2 YYNGEE. The CDR3 is 15 amino acids. The CDR3 loop is CASSGTSEPYNEQFF. CDR3 nucleotide sequence: TGTGCCAGCAGCGGTACTAGCGAACCCTACAATGAGCAGTTCTTC.

The rearrangement links TRBV7-9 to TRBJ2-7; D unresolved. V lost 4 bases and J 0 bases, leaving 13 bases between the germline ends. The CDR3 sequence is 15 residues long. Germline loops: CDR1 SEHNR, CDR2 FQNEAQ (reference sequence). CDR3 sequence (DNA): TGTGCCAGCAGCTCCGTCTACGAAAGCTCCTACGAGCAGTACTTC. Translated, it gives CASSSVYESSYEQYF.

This clonotype was recorded a few times. This chain connects TRBV7-9 to TRBJ2-1; 9 bases fit TRBD2. Germline V CDR1 and CDR2: SEHNR, FQNEAQ (reference sequence). CDR3 length: 15 residues. V lost 5 bases and J lost 5; bases outside the gene matches: 7. The CDR3 reads CASSQGLAGNNEQFF. CDR3 DNA: TGTGCCAGCAGCCAGGGTCTAGCGGGAAACAATGAGCAGTTCTTC.